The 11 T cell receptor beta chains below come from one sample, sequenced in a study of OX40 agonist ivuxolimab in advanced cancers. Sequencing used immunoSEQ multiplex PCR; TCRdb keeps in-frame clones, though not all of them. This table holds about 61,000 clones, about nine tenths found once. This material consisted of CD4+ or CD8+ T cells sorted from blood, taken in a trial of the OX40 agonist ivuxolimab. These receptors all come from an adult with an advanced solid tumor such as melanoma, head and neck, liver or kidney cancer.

Here the CDR3 DNA reads TGTGCCAGCAGCCCTCCGGGACAGGGTGCGTACGAGCAGTACTTC. Translation gives CASSPPGQGAYEQYF. The chain carries TRBV7-8 and TRBJ2-7; 9 bases are shared with TRBD1. Germline CDR1 is SGHVS and CDR2 is FQNEAQ. V was clipped by 5 bases and J by 4 bases; unmatched bases: 9. The CDR3 runs 15 residues.

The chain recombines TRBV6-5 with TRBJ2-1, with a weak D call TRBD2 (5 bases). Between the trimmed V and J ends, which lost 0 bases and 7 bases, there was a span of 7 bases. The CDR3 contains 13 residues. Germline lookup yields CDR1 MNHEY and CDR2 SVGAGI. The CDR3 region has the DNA TGTGCCAGCAGTTACTCCCGCGGGAATGAGCAGTTCTTC. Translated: CASSYSRGNEQFF.

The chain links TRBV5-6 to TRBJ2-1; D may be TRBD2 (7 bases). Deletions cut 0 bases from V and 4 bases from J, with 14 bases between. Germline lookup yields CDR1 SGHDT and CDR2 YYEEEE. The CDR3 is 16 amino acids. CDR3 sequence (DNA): TGTGCCAGCAGCTTGGACCCGGGGGGCGAATACAATGAGCAGTTCTTC. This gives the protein CASSLDPGGEYNEQFF.

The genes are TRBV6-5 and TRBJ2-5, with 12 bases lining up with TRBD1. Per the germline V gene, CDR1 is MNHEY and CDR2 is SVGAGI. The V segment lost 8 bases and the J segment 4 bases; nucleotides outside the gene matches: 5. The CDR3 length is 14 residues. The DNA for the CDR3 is TGTGCCAGCCGGGACAGGGGGCGGAGAGAGACCCAGTACTTC. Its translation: CASRDRGRRETQYF.

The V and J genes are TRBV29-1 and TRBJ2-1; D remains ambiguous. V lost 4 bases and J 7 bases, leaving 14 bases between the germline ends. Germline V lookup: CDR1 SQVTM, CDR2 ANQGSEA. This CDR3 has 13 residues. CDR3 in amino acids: CSVAQSIENEQFF. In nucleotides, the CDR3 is TGCAGCGTTGCTCAGTCCATTGAGAATGAGCAGTTCTTC.

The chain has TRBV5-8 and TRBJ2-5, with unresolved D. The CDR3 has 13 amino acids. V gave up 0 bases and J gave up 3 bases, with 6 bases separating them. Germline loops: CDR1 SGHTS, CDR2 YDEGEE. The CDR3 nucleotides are TGTGCCAGCAGCTTGGATGGAGAAGAGACCCAGTACTTC. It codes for CASSLDGEETQYF.

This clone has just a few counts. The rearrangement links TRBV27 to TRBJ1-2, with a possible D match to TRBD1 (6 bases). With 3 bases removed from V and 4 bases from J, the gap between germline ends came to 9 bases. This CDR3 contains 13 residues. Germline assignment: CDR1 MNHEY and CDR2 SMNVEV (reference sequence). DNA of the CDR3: TGTGCCAGCAGTTTCGAGACAGGCTATGGCTACACCTTC. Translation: CASSFETGYGYTF.

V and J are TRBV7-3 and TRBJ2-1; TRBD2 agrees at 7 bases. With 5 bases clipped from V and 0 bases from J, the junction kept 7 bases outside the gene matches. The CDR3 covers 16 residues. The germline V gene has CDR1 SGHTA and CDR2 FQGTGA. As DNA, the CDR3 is TGTGCCAGCAGCCCCATCGGGGGGAGCTCCTACAATGAGCAGTTCTTC. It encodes CASSPIGGSSYNEQFF.

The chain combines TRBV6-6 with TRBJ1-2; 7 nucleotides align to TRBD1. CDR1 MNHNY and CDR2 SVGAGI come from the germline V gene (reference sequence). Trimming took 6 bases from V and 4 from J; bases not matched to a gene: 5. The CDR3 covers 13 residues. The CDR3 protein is CASSLDRIYGYTF. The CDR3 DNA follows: TGTGCCAGCAGCCTGGACAGGATCTATGGCTACACCTTC.

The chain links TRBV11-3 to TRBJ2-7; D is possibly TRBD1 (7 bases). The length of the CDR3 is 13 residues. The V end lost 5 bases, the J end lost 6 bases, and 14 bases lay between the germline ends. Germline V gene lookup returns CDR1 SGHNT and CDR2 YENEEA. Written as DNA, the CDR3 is TGTGCCAGCAGCCCCGGGACAGCGGGCGAGCAGTACGTC. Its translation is CASSPGTAGEQYV.

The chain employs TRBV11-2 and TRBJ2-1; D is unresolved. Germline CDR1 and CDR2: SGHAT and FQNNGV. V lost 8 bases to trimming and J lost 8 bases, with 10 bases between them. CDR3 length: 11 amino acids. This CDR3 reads CASGYPDEQFF. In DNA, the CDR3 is TGTGCCAGCGGCTACCCGGATGAGCAGTTCTTC.